One TCR beta chain is described in this entry. The data are from a study of shared clonotypes between healthy human individuals. Trimming cost V 4 bases and J 4 bases; bases outside gene matches: 8. The CDR3 loop spans 16 amino acids. The germline CDR1 and CDR2 sequences are SGDLS and YYNGEE. Source study methods: ImmunoSEQ junction-only sequences lacked quality scores, so their filtering differed. Assay: immunoSEQ multiplex PCR; the TCRdb copy retains only in-frame clones and omits some. That table furnishes V, J and clone size, whereas the DNA furnished D and trimming. The repertoire has some 2,100,000 clones, about 93% of them found once; the top ten carry around 1.7%. CD45RO-negative cells were positively selected for CCR7, leaving out terminally differentiated effector memory CD45RA+ cells. The healthy adult donors were HIV-negative and reported no recent acute infections or vaccinations.

The chain couples TRBV9 to TRBJ1-2, with 12 bases identical to TRBD1. The source is a man aged 18 to 29 in good health. Some clones in this sample may be carry-over from other donors' samples. The sample comprised naive CD8+ T cells from PBMCs. The CDR3 sequence: CASSSSRDRGLYGYTF. DNA of the CDR3: TGTGCCAGCAGCTCAAGCCGGGACAGGGGGCTCTATGGCTACACCTTC.